This T cell receptor beta chain is drawn from a study of shared T cell receptors in the human thymus. Clones were read by immunoSEQ multiplex PCR, and TCRdb kept only the in-frame ones, dropping some. In the table there are about 540,000 clones, about four fifths of which are singletons. The germline CDR1 and CDR2 sequences are SGHDT and YYEEEE. This CDR3 contains 19 residues. V shed 4 bases and J shed 2 bases, with 26 bases lying between them. The sample was also reused in another study, on human thymus T cells.

The gene calls are TRBV5-6 and TRBJ2-3, with D possibly matching TRBD2 (6 bases). Sequenced material: thymocytes. The TCR originated in a boy under two years old with a congenital heart defect. Written as DNA, the CDR3 is TGTGCCAGCAGCCTGATACCTGGGAGGAAGAAGAAAGCCACAGATACGCAGTATTTT. This codes for CASSLIPGRKKKATDTQYF.